The 17 T cell receptor beta chains in this list originate from one sample, sequenced in a study of blood T cell repertoires in COVID-19 (dated by TCRdb to 2020 to 2021). Library construction relied on the immunoSEQ multiplex PCR assay. Here the immuneACCESS table is served through TCRdb, limited to in-frame sequences with V and J called. Missing clones are a known gap in these copies; in checked studies unresolved V genes cover under half, and the rest lacks a known reason. The sample records 300,000 to 450,000 clones, roughly nine tenths of which are singletons. Around 3% of the sample belongs to the ten largest clones. The sequencing sample was made of peripheral blood. Receptors originate from a woman aged 25 to 39 with COVID-19, enrolled during active disease.

The chain carries TRBV5-1 and TRBJ1-2, with 8 bases that match TRBD1. Looked up from germline, CDR1 is SGHRS and CDR2 is YFSETQ. Trimming at V came to 1 base and at J to 4 bases, leaving 6 bases not matched to a gene. CDR3 size: 15 residues. The DNA of the CDR3 is TGCGCCAGCAGCTTGCGAATTACAGGGGGCTATGGCTACACCTTC. This encodes CASSLRITGGYGYTF.

This sequence joins TRBV11-2 and TRBJ1-5; 8 bases match TRBD1. V lost 6 bases and J lost 3; bases outside the gene matches: 7. The V gene's germline CDR1 is SGHAT and CDR2 FQNNGV. The CDR3 consists of 15 residues. The CDR3 DNA reads as TGTGCCAGCAGTTTCGACAGGGGCCACAATCAGCCCCAGCATTTT. It yields the protein CASSFDRGHNQPQHF.

The V call is TRBV6-5, the J call TRBJ2-7; TRBD1 is a possible D gene (6 bases). The V end was cut by 6 bases, the J end by 5 bases, with 14 bases between. The CDR3 sequence is 13 residues long. Germline loops: CDR1 MNHEY, CDR2 SVGAGI. CDR3 sequence reads: CASSRTDPNEQYV. CDR3 nucleotides: TGTGCCAGCAGCCGGACAGATCCAAACGAGCAGTACGTC.

The chain carries TRBV25-1 and TRBJ1-2, with 9 nucleotides matching TRBD1. Germline lookup yields CDR1 MGHDK and CDR2 SYGVNS. CDR3 length: 15 amino acids. Trimming took 1 base from V and 2 from J; bases not matched to a gene: 2. CDR3: CASSELGQGNYGYTF. CDR3 DNA sequence: TGTGCCAGCAGTGAATTAGGACAGGGGAACTATGGCTACACCTTC.

The J gene is TRBJ2-2, the V gene TRBV5-1; 7 nucleotides match TRBD2. The V gene's germline CDR1 is SGHRS and CDR2 YFSETQ. The CDR3 has 14 amino acids. J was trimmed by 0 bases and V by 6 bases; bases with no gene match: 2. The CDR3 here is CASMGGSNTGELFF. CDR3 nucleotide sequence: TGCGCCAGCATGGGAGGGTCGAACACCGGGGAGCTGTTTTTT.

The chain carries TRBV7-2 and TRBJ2-3; the D gene is possibly TRBD1 (6 bases). Germline V gives CDR1 SGHTA, CDR2 FQGNSA. The V gene lost 0 bases and the J gene lost 0 bases, with 25 bases spanning the gap. This CDR3 contains 21 residues. Written as DNA, the CDR3 is TGTGCCAGCAGCTTAGCGCATAGGTGGGACACTCCTATTTCTAGCACAGATACGCAGTATTTT. Translation: CASSLAHRWDTPISSTDTQYF.

V gene TRBV7-9 combines with J gene TRBJ2-2; D is unresolved. The germline gives CDR1 SEHNR, CDR2 FQNEAQ (reference sequence). Trimming took off 9 bases at V and 1 base at J, with 6 bases between the two ends. There are 12 residues in the CDR3. CDR3 sequence: CASTRNTGELFF. CDR3 nucleotide sequence: TGTGCCAGTACACGGAACACCGGGGAGCTGTTTTTT. The entire variable domain, with the rest obtained from reference TRBV7-9 and TRBJ2-2, is as follows: DTGVSQNPRHKITKRGQNVTFRCDPISEHNRLYWYRQTLGQGPEFLTYFQNEAQLEKSRLLSDRFSAERPKGSFSTLEIQRTEQGDSAMYLCASTRNTGELFFGEGSRLTVL.

The rearrangement links TRBV7-2 to TRBJ1-1, with D perhaps matching TRBD1 (5 bases). The CDR3 has 14 residues. V lost 1 base and J lost 7, with 13 bases in between. CDR1 and CDR2 (germline): SGHTA, FQGNSA. CDR3 sequence reads: CASSLVGPADEAFF. CDR3 nucleotides: TGTGCCAGCAGCTTAGTGGGGCCGGCAGATGAAGCTTTCTTT. The variable domain in full, with the rest retrieved from reference TRBV7-2 and TRBJ1-1, is GAGVSQSPSNKVTEKGKDVELRCDPISGHTALYWYRQSLGQGLEFLIYFQGNSAPDKSGLPSDRFSAERTGGSVSTLTIQRTQQEDSAVYLCASSLVGPADEAFFGQGTRLTVV.

This chain joins TRBV2 and TRBJ1-3, with 7 nucleotides matching TRBD1. Trimming at V came to 1 base and at J to 7 bases, leaving 4 bases not matched to a gene. The CDR3 contains 14 residues. Looked up from germline, CDR1 is SNHLY and CDR2 is FYNNEI. DNA of the CDR3: TGTGCCAGCAGTGAAGGGAGGGGGCGGAACACCATATATTTT. Translating it yields CASSEGRGRNTIYF. Combining the CDR3 with reference TRBV2 and TRBJ1-3 gives the whole variable domain EPEVTQTPSHQVTQMGQEVILRCVPISNHLYFYWYRQILGQKVEFLVSFYNNEISEKSEIFDDQFSVERPDGSNFTLKIRSTKLEDSAMYFCASSEGRGRNTIYFGEGSWLTVV.

This chain joins TRBV19 and TRBJ2-1; D is possibly TRBD1 (6 bases). V lost 3 bases to trimming and J lost 4 bases, with 16 bases between them. The CDR3 loop spans 16 amino acids. Germline V gene lookup returns CDR1 LNHDA and CDR2 SQIVND (reference sequence). CDR3 in amino acids: CASSMRSGVKYNEQFF. The CDR3 DNA reads as TGTGCCAGTAGTATGAGATCAGGGGTAAAGTACAATGAGCAGTTCTTC.

This CDR3 reads CASSHKLAGGGDEQFF. DNA for the CDR3: TGTGCCAGCAGCCACAAACTAGCGGGGGGAGGTGATGAGCAGTTCTTC. This rearrangement joins TRBV5-4 to TRBJ2-1; 12 nucleotides line up with TRBD2. V lost 4 bases, J lost 8 bases, and 10 bases stayed unmatched. Germline V lookup: CDR1 SGHNT, CDR2 YYREEE (reference sequence). CDR3 length: 16 residues.

The chain links TRBV28 to TRBJ2-3, with TRBD2 matching 8 bases. This CDR3 has 18 amino acids. V shed 6 bases, J shed 0 bases, and the junction held 14 bases outside the gene matches. CDR1 MDHEN and CDR2 SYDVKM come from the germline V gene. The CDR3 coding sequence is TGTGCCAGCAGCTTAAGGGACGGGGGGGTTACTAGCACAGATACGCAGTATTTT. Translating gives CASSLRDGGVTSTDTQYF.

The gene calls are TRBV28 and TRBJ2-7; perhaps TRBD1 as D (6 bases). V lost 4 bases and J 6 bases, leaving 19 bases between the germline ends. The CDR3 covers 15 residues. Germline-derived CDR1 and CDR2 are MDHEN and SYDVKM. The CDR3 bases are TGTGCCAGCAGTTCCACGGGACACGGTGCTTTCGAGCAGTACTTC. Protein sequence: CASSSTGHGAFEQYF.

This clone was detected a few times. The chain couples TRBV6-5 to TRBJ2-1; D might be TRBD2 (5 bases). CDR1 MNHEY and CDR2 SVGAGI come from the germline V gene. The CDR3 has 14 amino acids. V was trimmed by 8 bases and J by 4 bases, leaving 15 bases between them. This CDR3 is CASRLDRGYNEQFF. CDR3 DNA sequence: TGTGCCAGCCGACTCGATCGGGGTTACAATGAGCAGTTCTTC.

V gene TRBV5-8 combines with J gene TRBJ2-3, with a weak D call TRBD2 (5 bases). This CDR3 is 12 amino acids long. Germline V CDR1 and CDR2: SGHTS, YDEGEE. V was cut by 2 bases and J by 8 bases, with 9 bases left in between. The CDR3 bases are TGTGCCAGCAGCTTTGGAGGTCGTACGCAGTATTTT. It specifies CASSFGGRTQYF.

The rearrangement joins TRBV5-3 to TRBJ2-1, with D possibly being TRBD1 (6 bases). TRBV5-3 is reported as an ORF; its role is uncertain. This CDR3 has 16 amino acids. The germline V and J ends were trimmed by 8 bases and 8 bases, with 26 bases remaining between them. This chain's CDR3 is CASGVRGSAGGDEQFF. Here the CDR3 DNA reads TGTGCCAGTGGGGTGAGGGGCAGTGCTGGGGGCGATGAGCAGTTCTTC.

The genes are TRBV10-3 and TRBJ2-1; TRBD2 aligns across 7 bases. This CDR3 spans 16 amino acids. Germline assignment: CDR1 ENHRY and CDR2 SYGVKD. The trim removed 0 bases at V and 0 bases at J, leaving 2 bases unmatched. CDR3 in amino acids: CAISESSGNSYNEQFF. The CDR3 region has the DNA TGTGCCATCAGTGAGTCGAGCGGGAACTCCTACAATGAGCAGTTCTTC.